The next 16 T cell receptor beta chains were all read from a single sample in a study of blood T cells in healthy people across ages. Next came a second PCR, run for about 6 to 12 cycles, which used a sample-barcoded 5' primer along with a J-beta primer mix. TCRdb reprocessed the 5' RACE reads via MiXCR and lists one record per CDR3 protein. The sample includes approximately 700,000 distinct CDR3 sequences, less than 40% of them seen just once. Sample: blood. The receptors derive from a woman of 80 years or more in good health.

Comments on this clonotype: A much larger clone lies one base from this, so it may be a read error. The gene calls are TRBV21-1 and TRBJ2-6; the D call in the table, TRBD1, was not verified against the DNA. TRBV21-1 represents a pseudogene. The CDR3 contains 17 residues. The CDR3 sequence is CASSKVGGFSGTNVLTF. The CDR3 nucleotides read TGTGCCAGCAGCAAAGTCGGGGGGTTCTCTGGGACCAACGTCCTGACTTTC.

This clonotype came up a few times. This rearrangement joins TRBV2 to TRBJ1-2; no firm D call. This CDR3 is built from 13 residues. Germline V gene sequence: CDR1 SNHLY, CDR2 FYNNEI. Trimming took 4 bases from V and 8 from J, leaving 14 bases between them. CDR3 sequence: CASSVPGREGYTF. The CDR3 DNA sequence: TGTGCCAGCAGTGTTCCGGGGAGAGAAGGCTACACCTTC.

V gene TRBV4-1 combines with J gene TRBJ2-2, with TRBD1 matching over 9 bases. The CDR3 totals 16 residues. CDR1 and CDR2 (germline): MGHRA, YSYEKL. The V gene end was trimmed by 4 bases and the J gene end by 5 bases; junction bases not matched to a gene: 8. DNA of the CDR3: TGCGCCAGCAGCCCAGGACAGGGGTCCGTAACCGGGGAGCTGTTTTTT. The encoded protein is CASSPGQGSVTGELFF.

The V call is TRBV7-9, the J call TRBJ2-1, with a weak D call TRBD2 (5 bases). V lost 5 bases to trimming and J lost 0 bases, with 14 bases between them. Germline V lookup: CDR1 SEHNR, CDR2 FQNEAQ (reference sequence). The CDR3 contains 16 residues. The CDR3 DNA reads TGTGCCAGCAGCCCTCCGGACTCAAGCTCCTACAATGAGCAGTTCTTC. It specifies CASSPPDSSSYNEQFF.

V and J are TRBV5-1 and TRBJ2-1; D is uncertain. Per germline, CDR1 SGHRS and CDR2 YFSETQ. Between the trimmed V and J ends, which lost 0 bases and 8 bases, there was a span of 6 bases. This CDR3 contains 12 residues. Written as DNA, the CDR3 is TGCGCCAGCAGCTTGGATCTCGATGAGCAGTTCTTC. Protein product: CASSLDLDEQFF.

The CDR3 DNA sequence: TGTGCCAGCCCCCGGGACAGAGTTTGGGGGCCCCAGCATTTT. Residues: CASPRDRVWGPQHF. The chain has TRBV4-2 and TRBJ1-5, with TRBD1 identical over 7 bases. CDR3 length: 14 residues. Looked up from germline, CDR1 is LGHNA and CDR2 is YNFKEQ. Germline trimming cut 8 bases from V and 9 bases from J; bases unmatched to any gene: 13.

This clonotype occurred a few times. CDR3 sequence reads: CATSNTGYEQFF. In DNA form, the CDR3 reads TGTGCCACATCAAACACAGGGTACGAGCAGTTCTTC. The chain joins TRBV2 to TRBJ2-1; perhaps TRBD1 as D (6 bases). Germline V gene lookup returns CDR1 SNHLY and CDR2 FYNNEI. There are 12 residues in the CDR3. Trimming removed 10 bases from V and 10 bases from J, with 17 bases in between.

The chain uses TRBV6-2 or TRBV6-3 and TRBJ2-1; weak D call: TRBD2 (6 bases). Germline-derived CDR1 and CDR2 are MNHEY and SVGEGT. V lost 8 bases, J lost 8 bases, and 22 bases lay in between. The CDR3 length is 15 residues. CDR3 sequence reads: CASHPWLAVVDEQFF. The CDR3 DNA reads TGTGCCAGCCATCCTTGGTTAGCGGTGGTTGATGAGCAGTTCTTC.

This clonotype was counted ten times or more. This chain uses TRBV6-1 with TRBJ2-3; D unresolved. CDR3 length: 12 residues. The germline gives CDR1 MNHNS, CDR2 SASEGT. V lost 4 bases to trimming and J lost 5 bases, with 7 bases between them. CDR3 protein: CASSVSRDTQYF. The CDR3 nucleotides are TGTGCCAGCAGTGTTTCTAGAGATACGCAGTATTTT.

Turning to this clonotype: A much more abundant neighbour one base away suggests this may be a read error. J is TRBJ2-7 and V is TRBV24-1, with TRBD1 matching over 7 bases. This CDR3 is built from 13 residues. The germline V gene encodes CDR1 KGHDR and CDR2 SFDVKD. Trimming removed 7 bases from V and 7 bases from J; junction bases left unmatched: 9. CDR3 coding DNA: TGTGCCACCAGCGGGACAGCTAACAATGAGCAGTACTTC. Its translation is CATSGTANNEQYF.

Worth noting for this clonotype: Germline is not matched at one junction end, which may reflect a read error. The chain employs TRBV30 and TRBJ1-4; D possibly corresponds to TRBD1 (5 bases). Germline assignment: CDR1 GTSNPN and CDR2 SVGIG (reference sequence). This CDR3 region has 15 residues. In nucleotides, the CDR3 is TGTGCCTGGAGTGTTGGAGGGACGACTAATGAAAAACGGTTTTTT. Translating it yields CAWSVGGTTNEKRFF. The full variable domain, rest sourced from reference TRBV30 and TRBJ1-4, is SQTIHQWPATLVQPVGSPLSLECTVEGTSNPNLYWYRQAAGRGLQLLFYSVGIGQISSEVPQNLSASRPQDRQFILSSKKLLLSDSGFYLCAWSVGGTTNEKRFFGSGTQLSVL.

The chain links TRBV4-3 to TRBJ2-3; D gene unclear. The CDR3 is made up of 15 amino acids. V was cut by 0 bases and J by 2 bases, with 9 bases left in between. Germline values: CDR1 LGHNA, CDR2 YSLEER. The CDR3 sequence: CASSQDGQDTDTQYF. The CDR3 bases are TGCGCCAGCAGCCAAGATGGGCAGGACACAGATACGCAGTATTTT.

V usage is TRBV2 and J usage is TRBJ2-3; the match to TRBD2 covers 8 bases. CDR1 is SNHLY and CDR2 is FYNNEI in the germline V gene. The CDR3 sequence is 14 residues long. The V segment lost 7 bases and the J segment 4 bases; nucleotides outside the gene matches: 7. CDR3 DNA sequence: TGTGCCAGCAAACGGGGGGGCCGTCCAGATACGCAGTATTTT. Translated, it gives CASKRGGRPDTQYF. Combining the CDR3 with reference TRBV2 and TRBJ2-3 gives the whole variable domain EPEVTQTPSHQVTQMGQEVILRCVPISNHLYFYWYRQILGQKVEFLVSFYNNEISEKSEIFDDQFSVERPDGSNFTLKIRSTKLEDSAMYFCASKRGGRPDTQYFGPGTRLTVL.

In this sample, this clonotype turned up a few times. This may come from a read error, since a much larger clone is one base off. The CDR3 DNA follows: TGCAGTGCTAGAGGAATCAAACGCCCTCTCCTTCGGAATGAGCAGTTCTTC. Translating it yields CSARGIKRPLLRNEQFF. The genes are TRBV20-1 and TRBJ2-1; D remains unclear. This CDR3 has 17 residues. Germline V gene sequence: CDR1 DFQATT, CDR2 SNEGSKA (reference sequence). The V end was cut by 1 base, the J end by 7 bases, with 23 bases between.

This clonotype was seen more than once but under ten times. This chain uses TRBV2 with TRBJ1-6, with D perhaps TRBD1 (5 bases). This CDR3 has 15 amino acids. The V and J ends lost 4 bases and 6 bases respectively, with 13 bases between them. Germline CDR1 SNHLY, CDR2 FYNNEI. This CDR3 reads CASSGSGTGNSPLHF. CDR3 DNA: TGTGCCAGCAGTGGGTCAGGGACCGGTAATTCACCCCTCCACTTT.

This clonotype came up many times. The rearrangement links TRBV3-1 to TRBJ1-1; D remains ambiguous. There are 13 residues in the CDR3. Germline V gene sequence: CDR1 LGHDT, CDR2 YNNKEL (reference sequence). V gave up 6 bases and J gave up 0 bases, with 8 bases separating them. The CDR3 sequence is CASSVLLNTEAFF. As DNA, the CDR3 is TGTGCCAGCAGTGTCCTTTTGAACACTGAAGCTTTCTTT.